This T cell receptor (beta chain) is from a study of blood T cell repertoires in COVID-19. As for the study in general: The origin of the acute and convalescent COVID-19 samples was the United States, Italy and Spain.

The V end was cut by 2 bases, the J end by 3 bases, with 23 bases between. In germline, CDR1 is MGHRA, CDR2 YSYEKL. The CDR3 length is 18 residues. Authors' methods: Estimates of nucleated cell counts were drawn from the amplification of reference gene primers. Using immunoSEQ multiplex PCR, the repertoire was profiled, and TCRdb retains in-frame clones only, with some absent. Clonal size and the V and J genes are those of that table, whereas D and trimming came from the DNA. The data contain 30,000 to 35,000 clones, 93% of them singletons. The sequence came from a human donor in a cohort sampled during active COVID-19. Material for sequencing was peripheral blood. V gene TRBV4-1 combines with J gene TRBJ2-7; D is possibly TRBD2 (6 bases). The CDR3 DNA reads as TGCGCCAGCAGCCAAAGCTGGGACTTGCCAGCGGAGGGCTACGAGCAGTACTTC. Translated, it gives CASSQSWDLPAEGYEQYF.